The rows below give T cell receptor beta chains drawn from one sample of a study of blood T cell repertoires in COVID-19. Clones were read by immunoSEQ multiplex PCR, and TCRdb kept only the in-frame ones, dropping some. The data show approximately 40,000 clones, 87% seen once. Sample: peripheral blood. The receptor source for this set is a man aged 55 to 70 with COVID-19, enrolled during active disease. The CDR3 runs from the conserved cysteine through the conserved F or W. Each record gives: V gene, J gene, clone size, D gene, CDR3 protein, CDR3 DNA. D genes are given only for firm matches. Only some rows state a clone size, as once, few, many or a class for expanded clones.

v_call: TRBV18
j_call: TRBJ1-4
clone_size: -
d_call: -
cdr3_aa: CASSPPGAGQRGKLFF
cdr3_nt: TGTGCCAGCTCACCACCGGGGGCAGGGCAAAGGGGAAAACTGTTTTTT

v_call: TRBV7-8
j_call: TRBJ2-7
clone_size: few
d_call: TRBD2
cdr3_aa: CASSFGGSTYEQYF
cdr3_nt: TGTGCCAGCAGCTTCGGGGGGTCTACCTACGAGCAGTACTTC

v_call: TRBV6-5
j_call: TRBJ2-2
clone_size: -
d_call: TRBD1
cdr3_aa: CASRRDRANTGELFF
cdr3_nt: TGTGCCAGCAGGCGGGACAGGGCCAACACCGGGGAGCTGTTTTTT

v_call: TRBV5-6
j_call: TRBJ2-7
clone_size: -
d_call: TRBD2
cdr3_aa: CASSAGTSGYEQYF
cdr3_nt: TGTGCCAGCAGCGCGGGGACTAGCGGTTACGAGCAGTACTTC

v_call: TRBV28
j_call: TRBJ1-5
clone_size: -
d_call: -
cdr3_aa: CASKVRGRGNNQPQHF
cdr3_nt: TGTGCCAGCAAGGTTAGGGGCAGGGGAAACAATCAGCCCCAGCATTTT

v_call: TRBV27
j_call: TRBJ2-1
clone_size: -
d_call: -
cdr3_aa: CASSSNRDNEQFF
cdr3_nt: TGTGCCAGCAGTTCGAACAGGGACAATGAGCAGTTCTTC

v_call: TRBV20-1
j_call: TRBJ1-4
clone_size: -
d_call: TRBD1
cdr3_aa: CSASPATGGEKLFF
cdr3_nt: TGCAGTGCTAGTCCGGCAACAGGGGGGGAAAAACTGTTTTTT

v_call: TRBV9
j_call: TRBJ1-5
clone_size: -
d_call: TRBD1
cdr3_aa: CASSLQGASNQPQHF
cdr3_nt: TGTGCCAGCAGCTTACAGGGGGCAAGCAATCAGCCCCAGCATTTT

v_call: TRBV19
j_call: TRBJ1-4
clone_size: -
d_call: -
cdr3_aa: CASSQPGTNEKLFF
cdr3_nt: TGTGCCAGTAGTCAGCCGGGAACTAATGAAAAACTGTTTTTT

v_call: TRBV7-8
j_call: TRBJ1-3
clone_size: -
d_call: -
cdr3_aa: CASSLAVSRAGNTIYF
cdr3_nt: TGTGCCAGCAGCTTAGCGGTCTCTCGGGCTGGAAACACCATATATTTT

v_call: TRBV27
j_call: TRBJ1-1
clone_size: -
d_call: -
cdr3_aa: CASERGVWDYFF
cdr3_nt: TGTGCCAGCGAAAGGGGCGTTTGGGATTATTTCTTT

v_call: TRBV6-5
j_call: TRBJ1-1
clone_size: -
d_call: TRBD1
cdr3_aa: CASSYLGTGDTEAFF
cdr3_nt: TGTGCCAGCAGTTATTTAGGGACAGGGGACACTGAAGCTTTCTTT

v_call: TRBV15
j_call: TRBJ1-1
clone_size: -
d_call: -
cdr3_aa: CATSRDPGVTEAFF
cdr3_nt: TGTGCCACCAGCAGAGACCCAGGGGTCACTGAAGCTTTCTTT

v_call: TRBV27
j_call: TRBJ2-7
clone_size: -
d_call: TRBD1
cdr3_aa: CASHSGTGVTYEQYF
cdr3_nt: TGTGCCAGTCACTCCGGGACAGGGGTAACCTACGAGCAGTACTTC

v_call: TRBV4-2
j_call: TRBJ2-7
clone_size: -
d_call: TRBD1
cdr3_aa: CASSHAGTGNSYEQYF
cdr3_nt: TGTGCCAGCAGCCACGCCGGGACAGGAAATTCCTACGAGCAGTACTTC

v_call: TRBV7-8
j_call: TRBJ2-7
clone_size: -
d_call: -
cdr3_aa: CASSLEYGSSYEQYF
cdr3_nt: TGTGCCAGCAGCTTAGAATATGGCTCGTCCTACGAGCAGTACTTC

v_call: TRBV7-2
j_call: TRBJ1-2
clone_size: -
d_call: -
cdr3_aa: CASSLASYSAGGGYTF
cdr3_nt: TGTGCCAGCAGCTTAGCCAGTTACAGTGCCGGCGGGGGCTACACCTTC

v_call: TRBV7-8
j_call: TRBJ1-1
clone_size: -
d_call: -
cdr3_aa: CASSLQQNLEAFF
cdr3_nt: TGTGCCAGCAGCCTCCAACAAAACCTTGAAGCTTTCTTT

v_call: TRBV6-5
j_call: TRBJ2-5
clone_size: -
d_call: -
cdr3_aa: CASTLMDQETQYF
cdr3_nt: TGTGCCAGCACCCTAATGGACCAAGAGACCCAGTACTTC

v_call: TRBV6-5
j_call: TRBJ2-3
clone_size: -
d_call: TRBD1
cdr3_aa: CASVRTGGDTQYF
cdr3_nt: TGTGCCAGCGTCAGGACAGGGGGAGATACGCAGTATTTT

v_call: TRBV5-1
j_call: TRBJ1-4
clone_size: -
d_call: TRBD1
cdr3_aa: CASSLGQGTTNEKLFF
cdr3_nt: TGCGCCAGCAGCTTGGGACAGGGAACAACTAATGAAAAACTGTTTTTT

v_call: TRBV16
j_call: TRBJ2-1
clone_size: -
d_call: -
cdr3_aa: CASSQSEYNEQFF
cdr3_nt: TGTGCCAGCAGCCAATCAGAGTACAATGAGCAGTTCTTC

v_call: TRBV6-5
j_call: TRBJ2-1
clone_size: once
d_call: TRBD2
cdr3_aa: CASRLAGGLDEQFF
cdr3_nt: TGTGCCAGCAGATTAGCGGGAGGGTTGGATGAGCAGTTCTTC